This entry lists 10 T cell receptor beta chains sequenced from one sample in a study of EBV T-cell therapy then PD-1 blockade in nasopharyngeal carcinoma. Sequencing was performed with immunoSEQ multiplex PCR; in TCRdb, only in-frame clones are kept and a portion is missing. This table holds 15,000 to 20,000 clones, less than 90% found once. Their recognized antigens are unknown. Treatment indicated: AdE1-LMPpoly-expanded autologous EBV-specific T-cell therapy followed by anti-PD-1 nivolumab. The sequences come from CD8+ T cells from blood, collected at roughly day 35 from a patient whose treatment included autologous EBV-specific T cells and nivolumab. These TCRs come from a man aged 40-50 years with nasopharyngeal carcinoma.

The chain is built from TRBV7-9 and TRBJ2-1; 9 bases agree with TRBD2. V trimming: 5 bases; J trimming: 10 bases; junction bases outside the gene matches: 9. This CDR3 is built from 14 residues. Germline V lookup: CDR1 SEHNR, CDR2 FQNEAQ (reference sequence). The DNA for the CDR3 is TGTGCCAGCAGCATTCCGGGACTAGCAGTGGAGCAGTTCTTC. It is translated as CASSIPGLAVEQFF.

The chain carries TRBV2 and TRBJ2-5; D may be TRBD1 (5 bases). This CDR3 has 13 residues. Germline V gene data show CDR1 as SNHLY and CDR2 as FYNNEI. Trimming took 9 bases from V and 5 from J, leaving 16 bases between them. The CDR3 region is CARQMTDGETQYF. CDR3 in DNA: TGTGCCAGACAAATGACAGATGGGGAGACCCAGTACTTC.

This chain links TRBV27 with TRBJ2-1; a weak D match, TRBD2 (5 bases). Trimming pared 4 bases from V and 3 bases from J, leaving 7 bases between. The CDR3 is made up of 13 amino acids. The germline V gene encodes CDR1 MNHEY and CDR2 SMNVEV (reference sequence). The CDR3 DNA sequence: TGTGCCAGCAGTTCCCGGGACTACAATGAGCAGTTCTTC. Its translation is CASSSRDYNEQFF.

The rearrangement uses TRBV27 and TRBJ2-3, with D perhaps TRBD2 (6 bases). Germline loops: CDR1 MNHEY, CDR2 SMNVEV (reference sequence). The CDR3 is 14 amino acids. Trimming stripped 5 bases from V and 2 bases from J, with 11 bases between. CDR3: CASSPGGFTDTQYF. DNA of the CDR3: TGTGCCAGCAGTCCAGGAGGGTTCACAGATACGCAGTATTTT.

This clone was recorded once. V is TRBV28 and J is TRBJ2-4; D gene ambiguous. The CDR3 loop spans 11 amino acids. From germline, CDR1 is MDHEN and CDR2 SYDVKM. Trimming cost V 3 bases and J 15 bases, with 12 bases left between them. CDR3 nucleotide sequence: TGTGCCAGCAGTTTCTTGGCCAGTTGGTACTTC. It translates to CASSFLASWYF.

A single count supports this clone. J is TRBJ1-3 and V is TRBV7-6; maybe TRBD1 (6 bases). Germline values: CDR1 SGHVS, CDR2 FNYEAQ. The germline V and J ends were trimmed by 2 bases and 0 bases, with 14 bases remaining between them. The CDR3 length is 17 residues. This CDR3 reads CASSLRGAQSSGNTIYF. The CDR3 coding sequence is TGTGCCAGCAGCTTAAGGGGGGCCCAGAGCTCTGGAAACACCATATATTTT.

V usage is TRBV6-4 and J usage is TRBJ2-2; 9 bases match TRBD1. CDR3 length: 15 residues. Germline CDR1 and CDR2: MRHNA and SNTAGT. V dropped 3 bases and J dropped 4; count of bases not matched to a gene: 3. The CDR3 DNA follows: TGTGCCAGCAGTGAGGGGACAGGGAGCACCGGGGAGCTGTTTTTT. The encoded protein is CASSEGTGSTGELFF.

CDR3 in DNA: TGTGCCAGCAGTTACTCGTGGGGACCCTCCTACGAGCAGTACTTC. This gives the protein CASSYSWGPSYEQYF. The chain combines TRBV6-6 with TRBJ2-7, with D possibly called TRBD1 or TRBD2 (5 bases each). The CDR3 has 15 residues. V was clipped by 0 bases and J by 0 bases, with 9 bases between them. Germline assignment: CDR1 MNHNY and CDR2 SVGAGI (reference sequence).

This chain uses TRBV7-6 with TRBJ1-3; D gene uncertain. This CDR3 is built from 16 residues. Trimming took off 2 bases at V and 0 bases at J, with 11 bases between the two ends. Germline CDR1 and CDR2: SGHVS and FNYEAQ. CDR3 bases: TGTGCCAGCAGCTTAAACGGAAAACGCTCTGGAAACACCATATATTTT. The encoded protein is CASSLNGKRSGNTIYF.

The rearrangement links TRBV5-1 to TRBJ2-1; D is perhaps TRBD2 (5 bases). The V gene lost 1 base and the J gene lost 9 bases, with 20 bases spanning the gap. CDR1 is SGHRS, CDR2 YFSETQ, per germline. This CDR3 region has 16 residues. DNA of the CDR3: TGCGCCAGCAGCTTGTTTGAGGGTACCCTTGAGGGTGAGCAGTTCTTC. This codes for CASSLFEGTLEGEQFF.